This T cell receptor beta chain derives from a study of blood T cell repertoires in COVID-19. Study as a whole: Nucleic acid was either cDNA or gDNA, and it came from T cells, B-cell-depleted T cells, or PBMCs.

There are 16 residues in the CDR3. CDR1 is MNHEY and CDR2 is SVGEGT in the germline V gene. Unmatched junction bases numbered 8, after V lost 2 bases and J lost 4 bases. Per the original methods: Reference gene primer amplification in the assay estimated nucleated cell counts. TCRdb's copy holds only in-frame clones and misses some; the assay was immunoSEQ multiplex PCR. V and J calls and clone size are as listed in that table; D and trimming were resolved from the DNA. Here the sample spans about 70,000 clones, more than 65% being singletons. The TCR originated in a woman older than 75 with active or convalescent COVID-19. This chain links TRBV6-2 or TRBV6-3 with TRBJ2-7, with 10 bases that match TRBD1. Sequencing used peripheral blood. The CDR3 DNA sequence: TGTGCCAGCAGTTACAGAACACCGGGACAGGGGTACGAGCAGTACTTC. It codes for CASSYRTPGQGYEQYF.